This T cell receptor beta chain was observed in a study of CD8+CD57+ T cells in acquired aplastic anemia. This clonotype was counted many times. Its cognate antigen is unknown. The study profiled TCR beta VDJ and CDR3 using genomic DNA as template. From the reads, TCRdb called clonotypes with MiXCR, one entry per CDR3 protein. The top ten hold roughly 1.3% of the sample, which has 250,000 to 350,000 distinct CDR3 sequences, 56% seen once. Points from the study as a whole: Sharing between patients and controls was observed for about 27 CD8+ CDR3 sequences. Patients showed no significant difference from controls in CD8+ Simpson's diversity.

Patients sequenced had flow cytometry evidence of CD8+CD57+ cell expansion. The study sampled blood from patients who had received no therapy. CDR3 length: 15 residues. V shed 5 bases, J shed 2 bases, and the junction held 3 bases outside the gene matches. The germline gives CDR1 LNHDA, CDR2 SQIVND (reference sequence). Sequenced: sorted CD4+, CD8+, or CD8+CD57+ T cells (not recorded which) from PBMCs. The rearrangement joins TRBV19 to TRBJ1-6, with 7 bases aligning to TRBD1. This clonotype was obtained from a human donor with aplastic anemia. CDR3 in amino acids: CASSDRAAYNSPLHF. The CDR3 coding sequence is TGTGCCAGTAGTGACAGGGCCGCCTATAATTCACCCCTCCACTTT.